This T cell receptor beta chain was sequenced during a study of blood T cell repertoires in COVID-19. The CDR3 runs 14 residues. Germline V gene lookup returns CDR1 SEHNR and CDR2 FQNEAQ (reference sequence). The V segment lost 5 bases and the J segment 8 bases; nucleotides outside the gene matches: 7. Method: immunoSEQ multiplex PCR; TCRdb's copy keeps in-frame clones and lacks some. The sample records 330,000 or so clones, less than 90% being singletons. This TCR came from a woman aged 25 to 39 who had recovered from COVID-19. This chain connects TRBV7-9 to TRBJ2-1; TRBD2 matches 9 bases. Material for sequencing was PBMCs or T cells enriched from blood (not recorded which). The chain's CDR3 is CASSAGTSRDEQFF. As DNA, the CDR3 is TGTGCCAGCAGCGCAGGGACTAGCCGTGATGAGCAGTTCTTC. Based on the CDR3 plus reference TRBV7-9 and TRBJ2-1, the full variable domain is DTGVSQNPRHKITKRGQNVTFRCDPISEHNRLYWYRQTLGQGPEFLTYFQNEAQLEKSRLLSDRFSAERPKGSFSTLEIQRTEQGDSAMYLCASSAGTSRDEQFFGPGTRLTVL.